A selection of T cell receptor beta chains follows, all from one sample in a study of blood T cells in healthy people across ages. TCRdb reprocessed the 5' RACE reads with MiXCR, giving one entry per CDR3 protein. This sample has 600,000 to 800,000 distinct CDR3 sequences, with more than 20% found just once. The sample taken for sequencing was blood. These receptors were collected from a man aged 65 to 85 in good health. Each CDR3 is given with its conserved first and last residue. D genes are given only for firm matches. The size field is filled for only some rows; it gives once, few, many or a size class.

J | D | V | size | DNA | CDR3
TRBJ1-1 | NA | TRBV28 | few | TGTGCCAGCAGTACCACGGGACACCCGAACACTGAAGCTTTCTTT | CASSTTGHPNTEAFF
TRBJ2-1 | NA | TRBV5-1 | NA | TGCGCCAGCAGCTTAACGCAGGGGCCCAACAATGAGCAGTTCTTC | CASSLTQGPNNEQFF
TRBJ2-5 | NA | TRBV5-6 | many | TGTGCCAGCAGTATAGGACTGTACCAAGAGACCCAGTACTTC | CASSIGLYQETQYF
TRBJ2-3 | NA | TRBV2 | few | TGTGCCAGCCGTAGAGAAACTAGCACAGATACGCAGTATTTT | CASRRETSTDTQYF
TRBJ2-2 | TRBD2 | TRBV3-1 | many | TGTGCCAGCAGCCAAGGTACTAGCGACACCGGGGAGCTGTTTTTT | CASSQGTSDTGELFF
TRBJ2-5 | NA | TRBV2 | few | TGTGCCAGCAGGACAGGGTTGGAGGGGACCCAGTACTTC | CASRTGLEGTQYF
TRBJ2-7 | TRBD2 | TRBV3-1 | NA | TGTGCCAGCAGCCTGGGACTAGCGGGATCGGGCGAGCAGTACTTC | CASSLGLAGSGEQYF
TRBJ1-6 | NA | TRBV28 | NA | TGTGCCAGCAGACCCGACAGGATCCACTCCTATAATTCACCCCTCCACTTT | CASRPDRIHSYNSPLHF
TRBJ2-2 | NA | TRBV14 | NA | TGTGCCAGCAGCCAAGCTGACAGCACCGGGGAGCTGTTTTTT | CASSQADSTGELFF
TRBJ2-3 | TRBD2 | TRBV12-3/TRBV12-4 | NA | TGTGCCAGCAGTTTAATCGGGAGGGGGGATACGCAGTATTTT | CASSLIGRGDTQYF
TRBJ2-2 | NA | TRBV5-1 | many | TGCGCCAGCAGGGTGACAGGCAACACCGGGGAGCTGTTTTTT | CASRVTGNTGELFF
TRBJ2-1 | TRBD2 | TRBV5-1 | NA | TGCGCCAGCAGCTTGGACAGAGCGACTAGCGGGAGTTCGTCCTACAATGAGCAGTTCTTC | CASSLDRATSGSSSYNEQFF
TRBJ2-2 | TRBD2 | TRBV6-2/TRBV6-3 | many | TGTGCCAGCATGCGACTAGCGGGAGGCGTCGGCGGGGAGCTGTTTTTT | CASMRLAGGVGGELFF
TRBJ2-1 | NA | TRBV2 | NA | TGTGCCAGCAGTGGCCCAAGACTAGGAGGGCAGTTCTTC | CASSGPRLGGQFF
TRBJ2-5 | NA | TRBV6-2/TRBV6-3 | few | TGTGCCAGCAGTTACCCACGACAGCAAGAGACCCAGTACTTC | CASSYPRQQETQYF
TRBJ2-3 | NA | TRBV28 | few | TGTGCCAGCAGGGGCGCAAACACAGATACGCAGTATTTT | CASRGANTDTQYF
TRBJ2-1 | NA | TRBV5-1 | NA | TGCGCCAGCAGCTTGACCCTGTCCTCCTACTCCTACAATGAGCAGTTCTTC | CASSLTLSSYSYNEQFF
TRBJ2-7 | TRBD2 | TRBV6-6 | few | TGTGCCAGCAGGCCCACCCTAGCGGACCGGGGGTACGAGCAGTACTTC | CASRPTLADRGYEQYF
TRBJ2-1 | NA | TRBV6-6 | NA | TGTGCCAGCAGGCCTACAGTGGGAAATCAGTTCTTC | CASRPTVGNQFF
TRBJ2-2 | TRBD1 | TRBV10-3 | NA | TGTGCCATCAGTGGGTCCGGACAGGGCGGGGAGCTGTTTTTT | CAISGSGQGGELFF
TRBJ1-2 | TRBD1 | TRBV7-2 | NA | TGTGCCAGCAGCCCGAGAGGGACAGACTTAGGCTACACCTTC | CASSPRGTDLGYTF
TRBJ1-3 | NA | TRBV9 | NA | TGTGCCAGCAGCGTAATAGGGACTTTGGGCACCATATATTTT | CASSVIGTLGTIYF
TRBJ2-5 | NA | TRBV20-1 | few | TGCAGTGCTAGGGACGTCCAAGAGACCCAGTACTTC | CSARDVQETQYF